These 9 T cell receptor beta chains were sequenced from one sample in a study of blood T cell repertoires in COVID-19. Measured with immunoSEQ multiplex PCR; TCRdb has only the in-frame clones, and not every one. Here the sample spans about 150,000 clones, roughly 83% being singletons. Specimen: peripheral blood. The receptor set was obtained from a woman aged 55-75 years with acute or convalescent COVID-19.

The DNA of the CDR3 is TGCGCCAGCAGCTTGGGATCTGCCTTGAGTGAAAAACTGTTTTTT. Protein sequence: CASSLGSALSEKLFF. The rearrangement links TRBV5-1 to TRBJ1-4; no clear D. This CDR3 is 15 amino acids long. Germline V lookup: CDR1 SGHRS, CDR2 YFSETQ. Trimming removed 0 bases from V and 7 bases from J, with 13 bases in between.

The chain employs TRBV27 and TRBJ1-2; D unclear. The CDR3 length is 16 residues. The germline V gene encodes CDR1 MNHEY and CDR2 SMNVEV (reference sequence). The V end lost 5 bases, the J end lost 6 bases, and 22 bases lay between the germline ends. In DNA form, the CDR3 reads TGTGCCAGCAGTGAAACAGTTATGTCCGGGAAGGATGGCTACACCTTC. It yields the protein CASSETVMSGKDGYTF.

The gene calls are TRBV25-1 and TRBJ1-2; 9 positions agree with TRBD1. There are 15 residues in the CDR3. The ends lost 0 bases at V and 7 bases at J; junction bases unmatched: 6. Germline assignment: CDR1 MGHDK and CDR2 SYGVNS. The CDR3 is CASSEYRTGEGGYTF. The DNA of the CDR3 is TGTGCCAGCAGTGAATATAGGACAGGGGAGGGTGGCTACACCTTC.

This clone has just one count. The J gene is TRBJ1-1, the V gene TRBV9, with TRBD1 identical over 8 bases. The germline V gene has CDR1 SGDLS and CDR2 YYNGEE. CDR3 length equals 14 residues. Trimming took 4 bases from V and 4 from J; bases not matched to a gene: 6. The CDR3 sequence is CASSNTGGGTEAFF. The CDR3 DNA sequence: TGTGCCAGCAGCAATACAGGGGGTGGCACTGAAGCTTTCTTT.

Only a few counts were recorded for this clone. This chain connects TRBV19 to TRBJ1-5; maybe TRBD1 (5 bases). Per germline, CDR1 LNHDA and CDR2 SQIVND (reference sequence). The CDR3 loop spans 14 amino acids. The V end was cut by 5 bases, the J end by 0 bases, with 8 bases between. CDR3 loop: CASSDGGSNQPQHF. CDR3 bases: TGTGCCAGTAGTGACGGGGGTAGCAATCAGCCCCAGCATTTT.

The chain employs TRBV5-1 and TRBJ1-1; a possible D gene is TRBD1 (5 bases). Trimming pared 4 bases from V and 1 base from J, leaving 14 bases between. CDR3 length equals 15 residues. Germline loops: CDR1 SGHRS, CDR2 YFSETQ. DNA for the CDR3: TGCGCCAGCAGCCGCACGGGGGAAAGGAACACTGAAGCTTTCTTT. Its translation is CASSRTGERNTEAFF. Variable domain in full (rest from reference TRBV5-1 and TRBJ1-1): KAGVTQTPRYLIKTRGQQVTLSCSPISGHRSVSWYQQTPGQGLQFLFEYFSETQRNKGNFPGRFSGRQFSNSRSEMNVSTLELGDSALYLCASSRTGERNTEAFFGQGTRLTVV.

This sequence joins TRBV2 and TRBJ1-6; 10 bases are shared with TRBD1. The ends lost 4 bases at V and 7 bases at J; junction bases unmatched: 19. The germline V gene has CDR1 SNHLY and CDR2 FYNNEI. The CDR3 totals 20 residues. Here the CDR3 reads CASSAWETPWTGGDNSPLHF. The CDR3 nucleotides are TGTGCCAGCAGTGCTTGGGAGACCCCTTGGACAGGGGGGGACAATTCACCCCTCCACTTT.

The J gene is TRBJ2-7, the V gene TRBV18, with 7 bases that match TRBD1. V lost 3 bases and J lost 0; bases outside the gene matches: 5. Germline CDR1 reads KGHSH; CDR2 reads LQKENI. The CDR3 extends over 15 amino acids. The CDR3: CASSPGTERSYEQYF. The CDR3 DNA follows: TGTGCCAGCTCACCCGGGACAGAGCGCTCCTACGAGCAGTACTTC.

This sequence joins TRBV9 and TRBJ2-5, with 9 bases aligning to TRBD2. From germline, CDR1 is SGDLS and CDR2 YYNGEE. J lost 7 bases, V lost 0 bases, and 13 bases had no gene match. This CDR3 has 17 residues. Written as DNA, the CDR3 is TGTGCCAGCAGCGTAGATAGTAGCGGGGGACCAGGAGGGACCCAGTACTTC. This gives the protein CASSVDSSGGPGGTQYF.